The next 22 T cell receptor beta chains were all read from a single sample in a study of control samples from healthy donors and cancer patients. Clones were read by immunoSEQ multiplex PCR, and TCRdb kept only the in-frame ones, dropping some. The sample lists around 200,000 clones; 90% to 95% were seen once. Sequenced: blood. The receptors originated from a man in his forties or fifties in good health.

This chain joins TRBV7-3 and TRBJ2-1; 12 nucleotides match TRBD2. The length of the CDR3 is 15 residues. With 2 bases clipped from V and 9 bases from J, the junction kept 5 bases outside the gene matches. CDR1 is SGHTA and CDR2 is FQGTGA in the germline V gene. Here the CDR3 DNA reads TGTGCCAGCAGCTTAGCTAGCGGGGGGGCTGGTGAGCAGTTCTTC. It encodes CASSLASGGAGEQFF. Based on the CDR3 plus reference TRBV7-3 and TRBJ2-1, the full variable domain is GAGVSQTPSNKVTEKGKYVELRCDPISGHTALYWYRQSLGQGPEFLIYFQGTGAADDSGLPNDRFFAVRPEGSVSTLKIQRTERGDSAVYLCASSLASGGAGEQFFGPGTRLTVL.

Points on this clone: The same CDR3 is also encoded by other DNA sequences in this sample. The J gene is TRBJ1-4, the V gene TRBV5-1; the D gene is possibly TRBD1 (5 bases). Germline loops: CDR1 SGHRS, CDR2 YFSETQ. The CDR3 loop spans 14 amino acids. V was clipped by 0 bases and J by 5 bases, with 8 bases between them. The CDR3 loop reads CASSLGQMNEKLFF. The CDR3 DNA follows: TGCGCCAGCAGCTTGGGACAGATGAATGAAAAACTGTTTTTT.

The gene calls are TRBV18 and TRBJ1-5; possibly TRBD1 for D (6 bases). CDR3 length: 16 amino acids. Trimming shortened V by 3 bases and J by 6 bases, and 18 bases separated the two germline ends. Germline V gene lookup returns CDR1 KGHSH and CDR2 LQKENI. This CDR3 is CASSPSRGGGSQPQHF. Here the CDR3 DNA reads TGTGCCAGCTCACCTAGTAGGGGGGGAGGCAGTCAGCCCCAGCATTTT.

V is TRBV5-4 and J is TRBJ2-7; D unclear. The V gene lost 4 bases and the J gene lost 1 base, with 12 bases spanning the gap. The CDR3 is 14 residues long. In germline, CDR1 is SGHNT, CDR2 YYREEE (reference sequence). This chain's CDR3 is CASSHSLGSYEQYF. The CDR3, as DNA: TGTGCCAGCAGCCATTCTTTAGGTTCCTACGAGCAGTACTTC. The whole variable domain, filled in from reference TRBV5-4 and TRBJ2-7, reads ETGVTQSPTHLIKTRGQQVTLRCSSQSGHNTVSWYQQALGQGPQFIFQYYREEENGRGNFPPRFSGLQFPNYSSELNVNALELDDSALYLCASSHSLGSYEQYFGPGTRLTVT.

V is TRBV5-8 and J is TRBJ2-3; a weak D match, TRBD2 (6 bases). V was pared by 3 bases and J by 0 bases, with 11 bases between. CDR1 and CDR2 (germline): SGHTS, YDEGEE. This CDR3 region has 15 residues. CDR3 sequence reads: CASSWAGRSTDTQYF. The CDR3 nucleotides are TGTGCCAGCAGCTGGGCAGGGAGGAGCACAGATACGCAGTATTTT.

The chain couples TRBV29-1 to TRBJ2-7, with D tentatively TRBD1 (5 bases). The V end lost 4 bases, the J end lost 3 bases, and 13 bases lay between the germline ends. Germline loops: CDR1 SQVTM, CDR2 ANQGSEA. The CDR3 is 13 residues long. The CDR3 is CSVVRQGYYEQYF. The CDR3 bases are TGCAGCGTTGTTCGTCAGGGTTACTACGAGCAGTACTTC.

The chain joins TRBV12-3 or TRBV12-4 to TRBJ1-2; D is perhaps TRBD1 (6 bases). Trimming left V 6 bases short and J 5 bases short, with 13 bases between. The CDR3 contains 13 residues. This CDR3 is CASSPGTPYGYTF. CDR3 bases: TGTGCCAGCAGCCCCGGGACACCTTATGGCTACACCTTC.

The chain combines TRBV11-2 with TRBJ2-5; 7 bases align to TRBD2. V shed 0 bases and J 1 base; nucleotides not matched to a gene: 5. CDR3 length: 16 residues. The germline CDR1 and CDR2 sequences are SGHAT and FQNNGV. The CDR3 DNA sequence: TGTGCCAGCAGCTTAGACCGGGACTACACCCAAGAGACCCAGTACTTC. Translated, it gives CASSLDRDYTQETQYF.

The chain links TRBV15 to TRBJ1-1; 7 bases map to TRBD1. This CDR3 has 14 residues. CDR1 LNHNV and CDR2 YYDKDF come from the germline V gene (reference sequence). Trimming took 5 bases from V and 6 from J; bases not matched to a gene: 9. The CDR3 nucleotides read TGTGCCACCAGCGACAGGGTCGAAACCTCTGAAGCTTTCTTT. It encodes CATSDRVETSEAFF.

CDR3 DNA sequence: TGTGCCAGCAGACAAACAGGGGAGGGCGGCTACACCTTC. It codes for CASRQTGEGGYTF. The rearrangement joins TRBV6-5 to TRBJ1-2; 7 positions match TRBD1. This CDR3 comprises 13 residues. Trimming removed 6 bases from V and 8 bases from J; junction bases left unmatched: 9. CDR1 MNHEY and CDR2 SVGAGI come from the germline V gene.

The V call is TRBV19, the J call TRBJ1-4; TRBD1 might be the D (6 bases). V lost 6 bases and J lost 0, with 11 bases in between. Per germline, CDR1 LNHDA and CDR2 SQIVND (reference sequence). This CDR3 region has 15 residues. This CDR3 is CASRTGYATNEKLFF. CDR3 sequence (DNA): TGTGCCAGTAGGACAGGCTATGCAACTAATGAAAAACTGTTTTTT.

V gene TRBV2 combines with J gene TRBJ1-5, with D unclear. The germline V gene encodes CDR1 SNHLY and CDR2 FYNNEI. Between the trimmed V and J ends, which lost 3 bases and 0 bases, there was a span of 6 bases. CDR3 length equals 14 residues. CDR3 DNA: TGTGCCAGCAGTGACGTTAATAGCAATCAGCCCCAGCATTTT. It translates to CASSDVNSNQPQHF.

This clone was seen just once. The chain has TRBV24-1 and TRBJ1-1, with a weak D call TRBD1 (5 bases). With 2 bases removed from V and 10 bases from J, the gap between germline ends came to 13 bases. Germline CDR1 reads KGHDR; CDR2 reads SFDVKD. The CDR3 is made up of 13 amino acids. CDR3 DNA: TGTGCCACCAGTGATTCTGCGGTAAGGGGAGCTTTCTTT. This codes for CATSDSAVRGAFF.

The chain is built from TRBV28 and TRBJ1-1; 8 bases are a match to TRBD1. V lost 7 bases, J lost 4 bases, and 8 bases stayed unmatched. Germline lookup yields CDR1 MDHEN and CDR2 SYDVKM. This CDR3 region has 14 residues. The CDR3: CASKAGGLITEAFF. In nucleotides, the CDR3 is TGTGCCAGCAAGGCAGGGGGCTTGATCACTGAAGCTTTCTTT.

The chain combines TRBV7-9 with TRBJ1-1; no firm D call. V was clipped by 7 bases and J by 2 bases, with 14 bases between them. CDR1 SEHNR and CDR2 FQNEAQ come from the germline V gene (reference sequence). This CDR3 has 14 residues. The CDR3 region has the DNA TGTGCCAGCACCAAACCGGGCCTTAACACTGAAGCTTTCTTT. Translation: CASTKPGLNTEAFF.

This clone was recorded a few times. The chain has TRBV7-8 and TRBJ1-2; 8 bases are a match to TRBD1. Losses at the gene ends were 2 bases for V and 8 bases for J; bases not matched to a gene: 13. This CDR3 region has 16 residues. Germline V CDR1 and CDR2: SGHVS, FQNEAQ. The CDR3 here is CASSLRQLDREGGYTF. CDR3 nucleotide sequence: TGTGCCAGCAGCTTACGTCAACTGGACAGGGAAGGCGGCTACACCTTC.

V usage is TRBV2 and J usage is TRBJ2-3; tentatively, D is TRBD1 (6 bases). The V gene's germline CDR1 is SNHLY and CDR2 FYNNEI. This CDR3 comprises 15 residues. The germline V and J ends were trimmed by 4 bases and 4 bases, with 15 bases remaining between them. The CDR3 DNA follows: TGTGCCAGCAGTGTTCAATCACAGGGCGCAGATACGCAGTATTTT. Protein sequence: CASSVQSQGADTQYF.

The rearrangement joins TRBV28 to TRBJ1-2, with a possible D match to TRBD1 (5 bases). The V gene lost 3 bases and the J gene lost 5 bases, with 13 bases spanning the gap. Germline V gives CDR1 MDHEN, CDR2 SYDVKM. The CDR3 runs to 14 residues. This CDR3 reads CASSLRKGRYGYTF. As DNA, the CDR3 is TGTGCCAGCAGTTTGAGGAAGGGACGGTATGGCTACACCTTC.

V and J are TRBV5-1 and TRBJ2-1; weak D call: TRBD1 (6 bases). V lost 3 bases, J lost 0 bases, and 13 bases lay in between. Germline lookup yields CDR1 SGHRS and CDR2 YFSETQ. This CDR3 region has 16 residues. CDR3 in amino acids: CASSSQGLSSYNEQFF. The CDR3 bases are TGCGCCAGCAGCTCACAGGGCCTTAGCTCCTACAATGAGCAGTTCTTC.

The sample holds a few counts of this clone. The V gene is TRBV18, the J gene TRBJ1-6, with a weak D call TRBD1 (5 bases). Germline loops: CDR1 KGHSH, CDR2 LQKENI. V was trimmed by 0 bases and J by 10 bases, leaving 13 bases between them. The CDR3 spans 15 residues. The DNA for the CDR3 is TGTGCCAGCTCACCACCGTCAGGGAGAGGGTCACCCCTCCACTTT. This codes for CASSPPSGRGSPLHF.

The chain carries TRBV20-1 and TRBJ1-5; tentative D call: TRBD1 (6 bases). From germline, CDR1 is DFQATT and CDR2 SNEGSKA (reference sequence). V was clipped by 6 bases and J by 15 bases, with 18 bases between them. This CDR3 has 11 residues. The CDR3 DNA reads as TGCAGTGCGTGGTTAAGGGGGGGAAGGCATTTT. Protein: CSAWLRGGRHF.

Regarding this clone: Other DNA variants within this sample encode the same CDR3. The V and J genes are TRBV5-1 and TRBJ1-3; maybe TRBD1 (6 bases). The germline V gene has CDR1 SGHRS and CDR2 YFSETQ. The CDR3 extends over 14 amino acids. V shed 3 bases and J shed 0 bases, with 7 bases lying between them. The CDR3 here is CASSSGASGNTIYF. The CDR3 region has the DNA TGCGCCAGCAGCTCGGGGGCCTCTGGAAACACCATATATTTT.